The clone carrying this T cell receptor (beta chain) was seen once. CDR1 ENHRY and CDR2 SYGVKD come from the germline V gene. V lost 10 bases, J lost 2 bases, and 17 bases stayed unmatched. The CDR3 totals 18 residues. The source of the sample is a study of OX40 agonist ivuxolimab in advanced cancers. Here immunoSEQ multiplex PCR was the method, and the copy in TCRdb shows in-frame clones only, minus some. The sample contains fewer than 50,000 clones, roughly nine tenths of which appear only once. The chain carries TRBV10-3 and TRBJ2-1; 10 nucleotides match TRBD2. The input for sequencing was CD4+ or CD8+ T cells sorted from blood, taken in a trial of the OX40 agonist ivuxolimab. This TCR was recovered from an adult with an advanced solid tumor such as melanoma, head and neck, liver or kidney cancer. Here the CDR3 reads CATAGRASGRGTYNEQFF. CDR3 coding DNA: TGTGCCACCGCGGGGCGGGCTAGCGGGAGAGGAACCTACAATGAGCAGTTCTTC.